Following are 12 T cell receptor beta chains from one sample sequenced in a study of shared clonotypes between healthy human individuals. Repertoires were generated with immunoSEQ multiplex PCR, while TCRdb's copy carries only in-frame clones and drops some. The sample yields 950,000 to 1,100,000 clones, more than 60% seen once. The source material was memory CD4+ T cells sorted from blood. The subset here: CD45RA-negative fraction. Receptors were obtained from a man aged 18 to 29 in good health.

V is TRBV4-2 and J is TRBJ2-7; no reliable D call. Germline CDR1 and CDR2: LGHNA and YNFKEQ. The CDR3 runs to 16 residues. V lost 4 bases and J 0 bases, leaving 16 bases between the germline ends. The CDR3 sequence is CASSRSPVSGSYEQYF. The CDR3 coding sequence is TGTGCCAGCAGCCGATCCCCGGTGTCAGGCTCCTACGAGCAGTACTTC.

V is TRBV5-1 and J is TRBJ2-7; D might be TRBD1 or TRBD2, each matching 6 bases. CDR1 and CDR2 from the germline V gene are SGHRS and YFSETQ. CDR3 length equals 15 residues. Trimming pared 0 bases from V and 5 bases from J, leaving 15 bases between. The CDR3 protein is CASSLGLGGLHEQYF. The CDR3 nucleotides are TGCGCCAGCAGCTTGGGTTTAGGGGGGCTCCACGAGCAGTACTTC.

The gene calls are TRBV4-1 and TRBJ2-5; the match to TRBD1 covers 8 bases. CDR1 and CDR2 from the germline V gene are MGHRA and YSYEKL. This CDR3 contains 16 residues. Losses at the gene ends were 0 bases for V and 2 bases for J; bases not matched to a gene: 5. CDR3 DNA sequence: TGCGCCAGCAGCCAAGATAGAGGGGACAGGCAAGAGACCCAGTACTTC. Protein: CASSQDRGDRQETQYF.

The V call is TRBV6-1, the J call TRBJ1-1; D ambiguous. Trimming took off 7 bases at V and 2 bases at J, with 11 bases between the two ends. The CDR3 is made up of 13 amino acids. Germline V gene data show CDR1 as MNHNS and CDR2 as SASEGT. Here the CDR3 DNA reads TGTGCCAGCATCGCACAGCCAAACACTGAAGCTTTCTTT. It specifies CASIAQPNTEAFF.

Note on this clone: The sample holds other DNA sequences that translate to the same CDR3. This chain joins TRBV7-2 and TRBJ2-7, with D perhaps TRBD1 or TRBD2 (5 bases each). This CDR3 contains 13 residues. V shed 6 bases and J shed 4 bases, with 13 bases lying between them. The germline gives CDR1 SGHTA, CDR2 FQGNSA. The chain's CDR3 is CASSLSGGYEQYF. The CDR3 DNA follows: TGTGCCAGCAGTCTAAGTGGGGGTTACGAGCAGTACTTC.

The rearrangement uses TRBV6-5 and TRBJ1-2; TRBD1 agrees at 8 bases. Germline V lookup: CDR1 MNHEY, CDR2 SVGAGI. The CDR3 runs 14 residues. The V and J ends lost 7 bases and 7 bases, in that order; junction bases with no gene match: 11. The CDR3 loop is CASTFKDRATGYTF. The DNA for the CDR3 is TGTGCCAGCACTTTCAAGGACAGGGCGACTGGCTACACCTTC.

This clone has more than one count but fewer than ten. The chain couples TRBV2 to TRBJ2-7; tentative D call: TRBD1 (6 bases). Germline-derived CDR1 and CDR2 are SNHLY and FYNNEI. Trimming pared 2 bases from V and 0 bases from J, leaving 17 bases between. This CDR3 has 17 residues. The CDR3 here is CASSEHTVWGPSYEQYF. The DNA for the CDR3 is TGTGCCAGCAGTGAACATACGGTGTGGGGGCCCTCCTACGAGCAGTACTTC.

The chain uses TRBV27 and TRBJ1-1; D gene ambiguous. V lost 7 bases and J lost 8, with 17 bases in between. The CDR3 consists of 13 residues. CDR1 is MNHEY and CDR2 is SMNVEV in the germline V gene (reference sequence). For the CDR3, the DNA is TGTGCCAGCAAAGGTAGTTTTACAGAAGAAGCTTTCTTT. This translates into CASKGSFTEEAFF.

To note about this clone: Different DNA sequences within this sample yield the same CDR3. The chain combines TRBV5-1 with TRBJ2-5, with D perhaps matching TRBD1 or TRBD2 (5 bases each). V gave up 0 bases and J gave up 5 bases, with 8 bases separating them. The length of the CDR3 is 13 residues. CDR1 is SGHRS and CDR2 is YFSETQ in the germline V gene. The CDR3 DNA reads TGCGCCAGCAGCTTGGGAGGGGAGGAGACCCAGTACTTC. As protein: CASSLGGEETQYF. The full variable domain, its missing parts supplied by reference TRBV5-1 and TRBJ2-5, is KAGVTQTPRYLIKTRGQQVTLSCSPISGHRSVSWYQQTPGQGLQFLFEYFSETQRNKGNFPGRFSGRQFSNSRSEMNVSTLELGDSALYLCASSLGGEETQYFGPGTRLLVL.

This clone appeared a few times. This chain joins TRBV28 and TRBJ1-2; D is unresolved. Per the germline V gene, CDR1 is MDHEN and CDR2 is SYDVKM. CDR3 length: 13 residues. V lost 6 bases to trimming and J lost 4 bases, with 12 bases between them. CDR3 sequence reads: CASRGQRFYGYTF. The CDR3 bases are TGTGCCAGCAGAGGGCAGCGCTTCTATGGCTACACCTTC.

The rearrangement links TRBV2 to TRBJ2-7; 9 bases are a match to TRBD2. Germline CDR1 is SNHLY and CDR2 is FYNNEI. This CDR3 has 14 residues. Trimming removed 10 bases from V and 2 bases from J; junction bases left unmatched: 9. The CDR3 is CATSFSGSTYEQYF. DNA of the CDR3: TGTGCCACCTCTTTTAGCGGGAGTACCTACGAGCAGTACTTC.

Comments on this clone: Other DNA sequences in the sample encode the same CDR3. This chain connects TRBV18 to TRBJ2-7; tentatively, D is TRBD2 (7 bases). CDR3 length equals 14 residues. The V end was cut by 3 bases, the J end by 2 bases, with 11 bases between. Germline V gene sequence: CDR1 KGHSH, CDR2 LQKENI. CDR3 protein: CASSPTGTTYEQYF. The CDR3, as DNA: TGTGCCAGCTCACCCACAGGGACTACCTACGAGCAGTACTTC.